These 26 T cell receptor beta chains share one sample of origin, sequenced in a study of shared clonotypes between healthy human individuals. The method was immunoSEQ multiplex PCR; TCRdb's version includes in-frame clones alone and lacks a portion of them. The data show a few million clones, 80% to 95% seen once. The sequenced sample was naive CD4+ T cells from PBMCs. The sample's subset: CD45RA+ positively selected. Receptors originate from a man younger than 35 in good health. Some clones in this sample may be carry-over from other donors' samples.

The J gene is TRBJ1-1, the V gene TRBV7-2; D is perhaps TRBD1 (5 bases). Germline V lookup: CDR1 SGHTA, CDR2 FQGNSA. V shed 2 bases and J shed 11 bases, with 21 bases lying between them. The CDR3 is 15 residues long. CDR3 amino acids: CASSLSKGRATDAFF. The CDR3 nucleotides read TGTGCCAGCAGCTTAAGTAAGGGCAGGGCGACGGATGCTTTCTTT.

The gene calls are TRBV28 and TRBJ1-2, with TRBD1 matching over 8 bases. The V and J ends lost 6 bases and 3 bases, in that order; junction bases with no gene match: 12. This CDR3 has 16 amino acids. Germline V gene sequence: CDR1 MDHEN, CDR2 SYDVKM. The CDR3 nucleotides read TGTGCCAGCAGCCGAACCCCCCGACAGGGGTACTATGGCTACACCTTC. It translates to CASSRTPRQGYYGYTF.

The J gene is TRBJ2-7, the V gene TRBV4-2, with 7 bases identical to TRBD2. With V trimmed by 0 bases and J by 0 bases, 5 bases remained unmatched. This CDR3 has 16 residues. The germline CDR1 and CDR2 sequences are LGHNA and YNFKEQ. The chain's CDR3 is CASSQEAGTVSYEQYF. CDR3 nucleotides: TGTGCCAGCAGCCAAGAAGCGGGGACGGTCTCCTACGAGCAGTACTTC.

The CDR3 DNA follows: TGTGCCTGGACTCTGGTTGGCTCCGATACGCAGTATTTT. This gives the protein CAWTLVGSDTQYF. V usage is TRBV30 and J usage is TRBJ2-3; no clear D. The CDR3 is 13 amino acids. Trimming removed 4 bases from V and 6 bases from J, with 14 bases in between. The germline V gene encodes CDR1 GTSNPN and CDR2 SVGIG (reference sequence).

As to this clone: The sample has other DNA sequences that encode this CDR3 too. The gene calls are TRBV18 and TRBJ2-1, with 7 bases fitting TRBD2. Germline lookup yields CDR1 KGHSH and CDR2 LQKENI. The CDR3 is 14 amino acids. V dropped 6 bases and J dropped 4; count of bases not matched to a gene: 6. CDR3 in amino acids: CASSPRGLYNEQFF. CDR3 in DNA: TGTGCCAGCTCCCCAAGGGGACTATACAATGAGCAGTTCTTC. The entire variable domain, with the rest obtained from reference TRBV18 and TRBJ2-1, is as follows: NAGVMQNPRHLVRRRGQEARLRCSPMKGHSHVYWYRQLPEEGLKFMVYLQKENIIDESGMPKERFSAEFPKEGPSILRIQQVVRGDSAAYFCASSPRGLYNEQFFGPGTRLTVL.

The chain couples TRBV27 to TRBJ2-3; no clear D. This CDR3 has 15 residues. V shed 3 bases and J shed 4 bases, with 14 bases lying between them. The germline gives CDR1 MNHEY, CDR2 SMNVEV (reference sequence). In DNA, the CDR3 is TGTGCCAGCAGTTTCCTCCGGACCCGCTCAGATACGCAGTATTTT. Protein: CASSFLRTRSDTQYF.

The V gene is TRBV12-5, the J gene TRBJ2-5, with a possible D match to TRBD2 (6 bases). The germline CDR1 and CDR2 sequences are LGHNT and FRNRAP. The CDR3 consists of 13 residues. Between the trimmed V and J ends, which lost 3 bases and 7 bases, there was a span of 12 bases. In DNA form, the CDR3 reads TGTGCTAGTGGTTTTCGGGGGTCACGGACCCAGTACTTC. Protein sequence: CASGFRGSRTQYF.

The chain recombines TRBV14 with TRBJ2-5; 7 bases align to TRBD2. The junction had 10 bases not matched to a gene; V was cut back by 1 base and J by 5 bases. Per the germline V gene, CDR1 is SGHDN and CDR2 is FVKESK. CDR3 length equals 16 residues. CDR3 coding DNA: TGTGCCAGCAGCCAAGTTACGGGAGGCTCCTGGGAGACCCAGTACTTC. It encodes CASSQVTGGSWETQYF.

V and J are TRBV7-9 and TRBJ2-7; weak D call: TRBD2 (5 bases). V was pared by 5 bases and J by 2 bases, with 16 bases between. The CDR3 sequence is 15 residues long. The germline V gene has CDR1 SEHNR and CDR2 FQNEAQ (reference sequence). CDR3 sequence reads: CASSVGRTYTYEQYF. The CDR3 DNA reads as TGTGCCAGCAGCGTCGGTCGGACTTACACCTACGAGCAGTACTTC. Variable domain in full (rest from reference TRBV7-9 and TRBJ2-7): DTGVSQNPRHKITKRGQNVTFRCDPISEHNRLYWYRQTLGQGPEFLTYFQNEAQLEKSRLLSDRFSAERPKGSFSTLEIQRTEQGDSAMYLCASSVGRTYTYEQYFGPGTRLTVT.

The chain is built from TRBV11-2 and TRBJ2-7, with 10 bases matching TRBD1. V lost 4 bases to trimming and J lost 0 bases; unmatched junction nucleotides: 3. Germline-derived CDR1 and CDR2 are SGHAT and FQNNGV. The CDR3 totals 15 residues. The CDR3 bases are TGTGCCAGCAGCTCCCGACAGGGGGCCTCCTACGAGCAGTACTTC. It specifies CASSSRQGASYEQYF.

A single count supports this clone. The CDR3 sequence is CASSLGTGFGYGYTF. In nucleotides, the CDR3 is TGCGCCAGCAGCTTGGGGACAGGGTTCGGCTATGGCTACACCTTC. The chain recombines TRBV5-1 with TRBJ1-2; 8 bases are shared with TRBD1. V dropped 0 bases and J dropped 4; count of bases not matched to a gene: 5. The germline gives CDR1 SGHRS, CDR2 YFSETQ. The length of the CDR3 is 15 residues. Full variable domain (remainder filled in from reference TRBV5-1 and TRBJ1-2): KAGVTQTPRYLIKTRGQQVTLSCSPISGHRSVSWYQQTPGQGLQFLFEYFSETQRNKGNFPGRFSGRQFSNSRSEMNVSTLELGDSALYLCASSLGTGFGYGYTFGSGTRLTVV.

This chain links TRBV2 with TRBJ1-1; possible D gene TRBD1, 6 bases. Germline V gene lookup returns CDR1 SNHLY and CDR2 FYNNEI. Trimming took off 6 bases at V and 7 bases at J, with 12 bases between the two ends. The CDR3 runs to 12 residues. As DNA, the CDR3 is TGTGCCAGCAGATCCGGACAGATTGAAGCTTTCTTT. Translating it yields CASRSGQIEAFF.

The chain carries TRBV5-4 and TRBJ2-7, with 11 nucleotides matching TRBD1. The V gene's germline CDR1 is SGHNT and CDR2 YYREEE (reference sequence). Trimming cost V 2 bases and J 2 bases; bases outside gene matches: 3. The CDR3 has 15 residues. DNA for the CDR3: TGTGCCAGCAGCTTCCGGGACAGGGGGACCTACGAGCAGTACTTC. Residues: CASSFRDRGTYEQYF.

V gene TRBV28 combines with J gene TRBJ2-5; the D gene is possibly TRBD1 (6 bases). This CDR3 has 19 amino acids. In germline, CDR1 is MDHEN, CDR2 SYDVKM. V shed 2 bases and J shed 3 bases, with 25 bases lying between them. DNA for the CDR3: TGTGCCAGCAGTTTACCTGGGACATGGGCTGGCGCCAAAGAAGAGACCCAGTACTTC. Translation: CASSLPGTWAGAKEETQYF.

Of note for this clone: This CDR3 is also generated by other DNA sequences in the sample. This chain connects TRBV12-5 to TRBJ2-7; 11 bases agree with TRBD2. This CDR3 comprises 12 residues. CDR1 is LGHNT and CDR2 is FRNRAP in the germline V gene. The ends lost 6 bases at V and 6 bases at J; junction bases unmatched: 1. In DNA form, the CDR3 reads TGTGCTAGTGGCCTAGCGGGAGGCGAGCAGTACTTC. Encoded protein: CASGLAGGEQYF.

The chain combines TRBV28 with TRBJ2-7, with D hard to call. Germline lookup yields CDR1 MDHEN and CDR2 SYDVKM. Trimming removed 7 bases at V and 6 bases at J, with 13 bases between. This CDR3 spans 12 amino acids. In DNA, the CDR3 is TGTGCCAGCAAGTCCTCTAATTCCGAGCAGTACTTC. This codes for CASKSSNSEQYF.

CDR3 in DNA: TGCGCCAGCAGCAGCAAGGGGGTCCTGAACACTGAAGCTTTCTTT. It translates to CASSSKGVLNTEAFF. J is TRBJ1-1 and V is TRBV5-1; possible D gene TRBD1, 6 bases. The CDR3 is 15 amino acids. The germline V gene encodes CDR1 SGHRS and CDR2 YFSETQ. The germline V and J ends were trimmed by 4 bases and 0 bases, with 13 bases remaining between them.

This chain uses TRBV7-9 with TRBJ1-2; perhaps TRBD1 as D (5 bases). This CDR3 has 15 residues. The V end lost 3 bases, the J end lost 4 bases, and 15 bases lay between the germline ends. The germline gives CDR1 SEHNR, CDR2 FQNEAQ (reference sequence). The CDR3 reads CASSLLEGKSYGYTF. In nucleotides, the CDR3 is TGTGCCAGCAGCTTGTTGGAGGGGAAATCCTATGGCTACACCTTC.

The gene calls are TRBV28 and TRBJ2-7, with 11 bases identical to TRBD1. There are 15 residues in the CDR3. Trimming took 5 bases from V and 4 from J; bases not matched to a gene: 7. Germline CDR1 is MDHEN and CDR2 is SYDVKM. CDR3 nucleotide sequence: TGTGCCAGCAGTATGTCCGGGACAGGGGGTTACGAGCAGTACTTC. Translating it yields CASSMSGTGGYEQYF.

The chain carries TRBV15 and TRBJ2-1; the D is unclear. The CDR3 has 16 residues. Trimming cost V 0 bases and J 4 bases, with 13 bases left between them. CDR1 LNHNV and CDR2 YYDKDF come from the germline V gene (reference sequence). The CDR3 coding sequence is TGTGCCACCAGCAGAGATCTATCAGTGGATTACAATGAGCAGTTCTTC. This encodes CATSRDLSVDYNEQFF.

The V and J genes are TRBV4-3 and TRBJ1-3; D gene unclear. CDR3 size: 16 residues. The ends were cut back, 3 bases at V and 0 bases at J, with 12 bases in the middle. Germline CDR1 is LGHNA and CDR2 is YSLEER. The CDR3 bases are TGCGCCAGCAGCCAGGGCCCTATTGACTCTGGAAACACCATATATTTT. This encodes CASSQGPIDSGNTIYF.

V gene TRBV7-9 combines with J gene TRBJ2-1, with 8 positions matching TRBD2. Germline V gene sequence: CDR1 SEHNR, CDR2 FQNEAQ (reference sequence). The CDR3 runs to 17 residues. The ends lost 5 bases at V and 2 bases at J; junction bases unmatched: 11. The CDR3 DNA follows: TGTGCCAGCAGCCATCGTAAGCGGGAGACCGCCTACAATGAGCAGTTCTTC. This translates into CASSHRKRETAYNEQFF.

The chain couples TRBV7-2 to TRBJ2-7; D is possibly TRBD1 or TRBD2 (5 bases each). There are 15 residues in the CDR3. V was trimmed by 2 bases and J by 7 bases, leaving 18 bases between them. The germline V gene has CDR1 SGHTA and CDR2 FQGNSA. The CDR3 nucleotides are TGTGCCAGCAGCTTAATGGGGGAACCGTCACTGGAGCAGTACTTC. Residues: CASSLMGEPSLEQYF.

The rearrangement uses TRBV19 and TRBJ2-4; 9 bases line up with TRBD2. The CDR3 is made up of 16 amino acids. Germline-derived CDR1 and CDR2 are LNHDA and SQIVND (reference sequence). The ends lost 3 bases at V and 6 bases at J; junction bases unmatched: 9. The CDR3 loop reads CASSIPRAGGLNIQYF. DNA for the CDR3: TGTGCCAGTAGTATCCCTCGAGCGGGAGGTCTAAACATTCAGTACTTC.

The V gene is TRBV5-3, the J gene TRBJ2-1; 10 bases align to TRBD2. TRBV5-3 is annotated as an ORF whose role is uncertain. The CDR3 contains 17 residues. V lost 5 bases to trimming and J lost 8 bases; unmatched junction nucleotides: 16. CDR3 loop: CARSPEVRLAGVDEQFF. For the CDR3, the DNA is TGTGCCAGAAGTCCGGAAGTCCGGCTAGCGGGAGTGGATGAGCAGTTCTTC.

This rearrangement joins TRBV27 to TRBJ2-4; 7 positions match TRBD1. The ends lost 6 bases at V and 0 bases at J; junction bases unmatched: 5. This CDR3 region has 15 residues. Germline loops: CDR1 MNHEY, CDR2 SMNVEV (reference sequence). CDR3 amino acids: CASRATGIAKNIQYF. The CDR3 bases are TGTGCCAGCAGGGCGACAGGGATAGCCAAAAACATTCAGTACTTC.